This entry lists 22 T cell receptor beta chains sequenced from one sample in a study of CD8 T cells in ankylosing spondylitis. Each CDR3 protein gets one entry after TCRdb re-called the 5' RACE reads with MiXCR. The data show more than 250,000 distinct CDR3 sequences, under 14% seen once. Specimen: blood, either unsorted or a sorted T cell fraction (not recorded which). The receptors originated from a female donor with ankylosing spondylitis or in good health (not recorded which).

This clonotype appeared many times. The chain recombines TRBV6-5 with TRBJ2-7; D may be TRBD2 (6 bases). V was pared by 2 bases and J by 4 bases, with 12 bases between. Germline CDR1 is MNHEY and CDR2 is SVGAGI. There are 14 residues in the CDR3. CDR3 nucleotide sequence: TGTGCCAGCAGTTACCGGGGGTTCGGGTACGAGCAGTACTTC. Translated: CASSYRGFGYEQYF.

A word on this clonotype: This sequence may be a read error, since a much larger clone differs from it by one base. The V and J genes are TRBV20-1 and TRBJ2-2, with TRBD2 matching over 7 bases. The CDR3 is made up of 14 amino acids. CDR1 is DFQATT, CDR2 SNEGSKA, per germline (reference sequence). CDR3 residues: CSANLGLVGGELSF. CDR3 nucleotides: TGCAGTGCTAACCTCGGACTAGTAGGCGGGGAGCTGTCTTTT.

Many counts were recorded for this clonotype. The gene calls are TRBV29-1 and TRBJ2-1; tentatively, D is TRBD1 (6 bases). Germline V lookup: CDR1 SQVTM, CDR2 ANQGSEA. Trimming removed 4 bases from V and 0 bases from J, with 10 bases in between. The CDR3 is 14 residues long. DNA of the CDR3: TGCAGCGTTGCCCGGGACAACTCCTACAATGAGCAGTTCTTC. It translates to CSVARDNSYNEQFF.

This clonotype was seen a few times. The CDR3 here is CSAPDPGTGTETQYF. CDR3 in DNA: TGCAGTGCTCCTGACCCCGGGACAGGGACAGAGACCCAGTACTTC. The V gene is TRBV20-1, the J gene TRBJ2-5, with 9 bases aligning to TRBD1. With V trimmed by 5 bases and J by 4 bases, 11 bases remained unmatched. This CDR3 comprises 15 residues. Germline V gene lookup returns CDR1 DFQATT and CDR2 SNEGSKA (reference sequence).

The V and J genes are TRBV20-1 and TRBJ2-1, with D possibly called TRBD1 or TRBD2 (7 bases each). The CDR3 loop spans 12 amino acids. The germline gives CDR1 DFQATT, CDR2 SNEGSKA (reference sequence). Trimming removed 5 bases from V and 8 bases from J, with 13 bases in between. The CDR3 sequence is CSAQTGRDEQFF. The CDR3 bases are TGCAGTGCTCAGACAGGGAGGGATGAGCAGTTCTTC.

This clonotype was detected only a few times. The V and J genes are TRBV12-3 or TRBV12-4 and TRBJ2-1; TRBD2 aligns across 14 bases. The J segment lost 8 bases and the V segment lost 6 bases, leaving 3 bases of the junction unmatched. The CDR3 has 14 amino acids. Here the CDR3 DNA reads TGTGCCAGCAGGTGGGGACTAGCGGGAGATGAGCAGTTCTTC. This encodes CASRWGLAGDEQFF.

This chain uses TRBV10-1 with TRBJ2-5, with 8 bases fitting TRBD2. The V gene end was trimmed by 0 bases and the J gene end by 0 bases; junction bases not matched to a gene: 3. The CDR3 sequence is 16 residues long. CDR1 is WNHNN, CDR2 SYGVQD, per germline (reference sequence). The CDR3 coding sequence is TGCGCCAGCAGTGAGTCGACTAGCGCAGACCAAGAGACCCAGTACTTC. Translating gives CASSESTSADQETQYF.

The J gene is TRBJ2-7, the V gene TRBV21-1; TRBD2 reflects the table's D call only, with no check against the DNA. TRBV21-1 is labeled a pseudogene. The length of the CDR3 is 16 residues. The CDR3, as DNA: TGTGCCAGCAGCCTTAAGGAGGACAGGAGATCCTACGAGCAGTACTTC. This translates into CASSLKEDRRSYEQYF.

This clonotype turned up a few times. The chain couples TRBV29-1 to TRBJ2-1; possibly TRBD2 for D (8 bases). V lost 8 bases, J lost 10 bases, and 21 bases lay in between. The CDR3 length is 13 residues. CDR1 is SQVTM and CDR2 is ANQGSEA in the germline V gene. The CDR3 DNA reads TGCAGCTTCAGACCCCCGGGAGGGGGCGAGCAGTTCTTC. It is translated as CSFRPPGGGEQFF.

To note about this clonotype: It may be a read error: a sequence one base away is much more abundant. The genes are TRBV12-3 or TRBV12-4 and TRBJ2-2, with 9 bases matching TRBD2. V lost 5 bases to trimming and J lost 3 bases; unmatched junction nucleotides: 4. CDR3 length: 15 residues. As DNA, the CDR3 is TGTGCCAGCAGTCTGGGACTAGCAGACACCGGGGAGCTGTTTTTT. Its protein product is CASSLGLADTGELFF.

This clonotype showed up just a few times. The J gene is TRBJ2-1, the V gene TRBV5-1; the D gene is possibly TRBD2 (6 bases). The CDR3 runs to 16 residues. From germline, CDR1 is SGHRS and CDR2 YFSETQ. V was cut by 0 bases and J by 2 bases, with 12 bases left in between. This CDR3 is CASSLGSGLAYNEQFF. CDR3 nucleotide sequence: TGCGCCAGCAGCTTGGGGAGCGGGCTCGCCTACAATGAGCAGTTCTTC.

With respect to this clonotype: A read error may explain this, as a much larger clone is one base away. This rearrangement joins TRBV5-1 to TRBJ2-1, with 14 bases lining up with TRBD2. V was pared by 4 bases and J by 6 bases, with 6 bases of the junction left unmatched. The CDR3 totals 16 residues. In germline, CDR1 is SGHRS, CDR2 YFSETQ. As DNA, the CDR3 is TGCGCCAGCAGCGCGCCGGGACTAGCGGGAGTCAATGAGCAGTTCTTC. It encodes CASSAPGLAGVNEQFF.

The chain couples TRBV27 to TRBJ2-7; D not resolved. Germline-derived CDR1 and CDR2 are MNHEY and SMNVEV (reference sequence). V lost 0 bases to trimming and J lost 4 bases, with 13 bases between them. This CDR3 spans 15 amino acids. The CDR3 coding sequence is TGTGCCAGCAGTTTATCGGGCAGAACAGTATACGAGCAGTACTTC. It translates to CASSLSGRTVYEQYF.

This clonotype occurred many times. Here the CDR3 DNA reads TGTGCCAGCACTCCCCGGGAGTACGACAATGAGCAGTTCTTC. Its translation is CASTPREYDNEQFF. The chain joins TRBV12-3 or TRBV12-4 to TRBJ2-1, with D maybe TRBD2 (6 bases). CDR3 size: 14 residues. V lost 7 bases and J lost 5, with 15 bases in between.

This clonotype was counted ten times or more. The chain couples TRBV5-1 to TRBJ1-4, with no clear D. V was pared by 0 bases and J by 8 bases, with 11 bases between. CDR3 length: 14 amino acids. Germline CDR1 SGHRS, CDR2 YFSETQ. CDR3 sequence (DNA): TGCGCCAGCAGCTTGGATGGGGTAGACGAAAAACTGTTTTTT. This gives the protein CASSLDGVDEKLFF.

The chain couples TRBV28 to TRBJ1-2, with TRBD1 matching over 11 bases. This CDR3 is 16 amino acids long. V lost 5 bases and J lost 3; bases outside the gene matches: 8. CDR1 and CDR2 (germline): MDHEN, SYDVKM. CDR3 sequence: CASSAPPGQGDYGYTF. CDR3 coding DNA: TGTGCCAGCAGTGCACCCCCGGGACAGGGGGACTATGGCTACACCTTC.

As to this clonotype: A much more abundant neighbour one base away suggests this may be a read error. The chain uses TRBV9 and TRBJ2-1; 12 bases fit TRBD2. Germline CDR1 reads SGDLS; CDR2 reads YYNGEE. The CDR3 is 15 amino acids. CDR3 in amino acids: CACSVATSGGSEQFF. In nucleotides, the CDR3 is TGTGCCTGCAGCGTAGCTACTAGCGGGGGGTCCGAGCAGTTCTTC.

This clonotype has a count of ten or more. This chain uses TRBV12-3 or TRBV12-4 with TRBJ2-1; TRBD2 agrees at 8 bases. With 6 bases clipped from V and 3 bases from J, the junction kept 10 bases outside the gene matches. CDR3 size: 16 residues. In nucleotides, the CDR3 is TGTGCCAGCAGGGCGCTAAGCGGGAGAAGCTACAATGAGCAGTTCTTC. Its protein product is CASRALSGRSYNEQFF.

This sequence joins TRBV11-2 and TRBJ1-1; D ambiguous. The CDR3 runs 13 residues. Trimming took off 3 bases at V and 8 bases at J, with 13 bases between the two ends. Germline assignment: CDR1 SGHAT and CDR2 FQNNGV. The CDR3 region is CASSLTGNPEAFF. DNA for the CDR3: TGTGCCAGCAGCTTGACCGGGAACCCCGAAGCTTTCTTT.

At least ten counts were recorded for this clonotype. V gene TRBV27 combines with J gene TRBJ2-5; D unresolved. Deletions cut 6 bases from V and 9 bases from J, with 17 bases between. Germline values: CDR1 MNHEY, CDR2 SMNVEV (reference sequence). The CDR3 is 13 amino acids. The CDR3 DNA sequence: TGTGCCAGCAGCGTAGGGCCCACCGTTCCCCAGTACTTC. Its protein product is CASSVGPTVPQYF.

This clonotype was seen repeatedly, ten times or more. The chain is built from TRBV20-1 and TRBJ2-1; weak D call: TRBD2 (6 bases). Trimming removed 5 bases at V and 5 bases at J, with 16 bases between. This CDR3 has 14 amino acids. Germline V gives CDR1 DFQATT, CDR2 SNEGSKA (reference sequence). CDR3: CSAPEMRGHNEQFF. CDR3 bases: TGCAGTGCTCCGGAGATGCGGGGACACAATGAGCAGTTCTTC.

The table lists this clonotype with many counts. The chain links TRBV11-1 to TRBJ2-5; 10 bases line up with TRBD2. The CDR3 totals 18 residues. The germline gives CDR1 SGHAT, CDR2 FQDESV (reference sequence). The V and J ends lost 2 bases and 5 bases, in that order; junction bases with no gene match: 14. Here the CDR3 reads CASSLWPSGGTTKETQYF. CDR3 DNA sequence: TGTGCCAGCAGCTTATGGCCTAGCGGGGGCACCACGAAGGAGACCCAGTACTTC.